This T cell receptor beta chain emerged from a study of blood T cell repertoires in COVID-19. Overall study: The cDNA or gDNA used as material had been derived from T cells, B-cell-depleted T cells, or PBMCs.

Assay: immunoSEQ multiplex PCR; the TCRdb copy retains only in-frame clones and omits some. The sample contains 350,000 to 450,000 clones, about nine tenths of which appear only once. The CDR3 loop spans 13 amino acids. V lost 2 bases and J lost 6, with 9 bases in between. CDR1 is SGHTA and CDR2 is FQGTGA in the germline V gene. The chain links TRBV7-3 to TRBJ2-3, with D maybe TRBD2 (7 bases). The receptor's source is a woman aged 25 to 45 who had recovered from COVID-19. What was sequenced was PBMCs or T cells enriched from blood (not recorded which). The CDR3 protein is CASSLSGGDTQYF. The CDR3 DNA reads as TGTGCCAGCAGCTTATCGGGGGGCGATACGCAGTATTTT. Supplemented by reference TRBV7-3 and TRBJ2-3, the full variable domain reads GAGVSQTPSNKVTEKGKYVELRCDPISGHTALYWYRQSLGQGPEFLIYFQGTGAADDSGLPNDRFFAVRPEGSVSTLKIQRTERGDSAVYLCASSLSGGDTQYFGPGTRLTVL.